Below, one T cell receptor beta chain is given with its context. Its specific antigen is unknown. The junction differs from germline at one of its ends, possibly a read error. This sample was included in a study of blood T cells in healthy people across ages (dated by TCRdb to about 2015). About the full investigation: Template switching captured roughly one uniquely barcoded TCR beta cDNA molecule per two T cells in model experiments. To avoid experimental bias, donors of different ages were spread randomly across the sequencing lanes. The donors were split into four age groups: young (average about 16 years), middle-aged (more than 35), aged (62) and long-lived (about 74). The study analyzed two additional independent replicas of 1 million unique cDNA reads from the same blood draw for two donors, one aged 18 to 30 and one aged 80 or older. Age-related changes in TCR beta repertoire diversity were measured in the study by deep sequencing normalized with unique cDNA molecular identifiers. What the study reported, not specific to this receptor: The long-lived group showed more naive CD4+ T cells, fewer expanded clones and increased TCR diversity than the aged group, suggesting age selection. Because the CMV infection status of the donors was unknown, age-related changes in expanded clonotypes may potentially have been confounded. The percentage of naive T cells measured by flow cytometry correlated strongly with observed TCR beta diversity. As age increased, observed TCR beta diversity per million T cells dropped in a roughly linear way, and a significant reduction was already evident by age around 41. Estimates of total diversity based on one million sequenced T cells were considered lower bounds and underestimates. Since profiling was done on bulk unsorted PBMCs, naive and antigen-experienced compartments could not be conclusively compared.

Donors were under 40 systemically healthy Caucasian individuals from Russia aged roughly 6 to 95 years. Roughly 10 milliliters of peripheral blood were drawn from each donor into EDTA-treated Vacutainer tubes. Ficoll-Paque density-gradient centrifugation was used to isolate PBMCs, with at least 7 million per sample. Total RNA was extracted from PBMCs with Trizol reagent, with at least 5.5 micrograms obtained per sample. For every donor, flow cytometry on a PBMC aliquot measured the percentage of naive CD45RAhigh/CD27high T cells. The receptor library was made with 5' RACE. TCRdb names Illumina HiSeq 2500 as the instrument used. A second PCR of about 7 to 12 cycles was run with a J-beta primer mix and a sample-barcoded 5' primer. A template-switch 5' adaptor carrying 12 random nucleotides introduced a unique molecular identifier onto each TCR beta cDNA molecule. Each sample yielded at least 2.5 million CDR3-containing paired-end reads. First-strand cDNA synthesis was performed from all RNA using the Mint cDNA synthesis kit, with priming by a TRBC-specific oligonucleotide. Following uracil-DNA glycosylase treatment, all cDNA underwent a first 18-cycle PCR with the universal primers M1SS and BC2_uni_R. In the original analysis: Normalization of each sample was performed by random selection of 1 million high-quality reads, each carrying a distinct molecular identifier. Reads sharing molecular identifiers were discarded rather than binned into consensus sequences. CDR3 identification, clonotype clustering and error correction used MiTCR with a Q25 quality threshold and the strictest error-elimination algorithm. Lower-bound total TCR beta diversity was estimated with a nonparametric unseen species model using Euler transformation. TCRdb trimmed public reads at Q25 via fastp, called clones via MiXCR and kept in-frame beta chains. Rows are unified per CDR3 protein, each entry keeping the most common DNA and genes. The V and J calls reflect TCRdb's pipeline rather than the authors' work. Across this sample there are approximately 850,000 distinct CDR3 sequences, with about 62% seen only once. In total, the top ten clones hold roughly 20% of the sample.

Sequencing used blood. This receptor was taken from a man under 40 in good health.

The bases read TGTGCCGGCAGAGGGACAGATACGCAGTATTTT. It codes for CAGRGTDTQYF. In this chain, TRBV5-6 is recombined with TRBJ2-3, with TRBD2 perhaps the D gene, on 5 matching bases. The germline V gene provides CDR1 SGHDT and CDR2 YYEEEE. The CDR3 measures 11 amino acids from cysteine to phenylalanine. Of all the DNA, just the CDR3 is kept, 33 bases in frame from base 1.